The clone carrying this T cell receptor (beta chain) was seen more than once but under ten times. This record comes from a study of shared clonotypes between healthy human individuals. TCRdb's copy holds only in-frame clones and misses some; the assay was immunoSEQ multiplex PCR. The sample records hundreds of thousands of clones, 70% to 80% being singletons. Trimming pared 6 bases from V and 5 bases from J, leaving 7 bases between. Germline loops: CDR1 MDHEN, CDR2 SYDVKM. CDR3 size: 11 residues. The specimen was PBMCs. The chain has TRBV28 and TRBJ1-1; D call uncertain. This receptor was taken from a woman in her 40s in good health. Some clones in this sample may be carry-over from other donors' samples. CDR3: CASRVETEAFF. For the CDR3, the DNA is TGTGCCAGCAGAGTCGAGACTGAAGCTTTCTTT.